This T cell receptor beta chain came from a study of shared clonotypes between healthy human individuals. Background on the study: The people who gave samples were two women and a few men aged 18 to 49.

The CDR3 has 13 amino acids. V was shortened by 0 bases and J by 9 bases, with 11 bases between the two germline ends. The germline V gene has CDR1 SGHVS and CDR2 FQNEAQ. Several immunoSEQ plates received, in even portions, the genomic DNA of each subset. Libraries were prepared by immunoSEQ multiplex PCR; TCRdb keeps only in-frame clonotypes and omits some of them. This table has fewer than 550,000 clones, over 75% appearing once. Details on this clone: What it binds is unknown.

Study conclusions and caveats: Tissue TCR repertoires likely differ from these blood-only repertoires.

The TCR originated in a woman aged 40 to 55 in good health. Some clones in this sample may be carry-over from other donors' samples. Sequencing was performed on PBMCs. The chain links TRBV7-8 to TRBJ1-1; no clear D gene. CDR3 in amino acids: CASSLAPGRKAFF. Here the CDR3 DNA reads TGTGCCAGCAGCTTAGCGCCCGGCAGAAAAGCTTTCTTT.